This T cell receptor (beta chain) was sequenced for a study of shared clonotypes between healthy human individuals. Study at large: With ages of 18 to 49, the donors were two women and a few men.

This clone was counted between two and nine times. TCRdb's table, derived via immunoSEQ multiplex PCR, lists solely in-frame clones and lacks some. The sample records about 480,000 clones, over 60% being singletons. V gave up 0 bases and J gave up 4 bases; unmatched junction bases: 6. Germline V gives CDR1 SGHRS, CDR2 YFSETQ. The CDR3 is made up of 15 amino acids. Sequencing used PBMCs. The receptor's source is a woman aged 40-49 years in good health. Some clones in this sample may be carry-over from other donors' samples. This sequence joins TRBV5-1 and TRBJ1-2; 7 positions match TRBD1. CDR3 coding DNA: TGCGCCAGCAGCTTGGCCGCGACAGGGAGCTATGGCTACACCTTC. Protein: CASSLAATGSYGYTF.